Below, 28 T cell receptor beta chains from the same sample are listed, as sequenced in a study of cytomegalovirus exposure and HLA in healthy donors. PCR involved 60 Vbeta and 13 Jbeta primers. TCRdb keeps only in-frame clones here, not all; method: immunoSEQ multiplex PCR. The sample data list around 100,000 clones. Material for sequencing was PBMCs. These receptors originate from a man aged 25-45 years in good health and CMV-seronegative.

This chain joins TRBV30 and TRBJ1-3; the D is unclear. Trimming took 0 bases from V and 4 from J, leaving 10 bases between them. CDR1 and CDR2 (germline): GTSNPN, SVGIG (reference sequence). The CDR3 totals 14 residues. CDR3 residues: CAWSVLSLGNTIYF. As DNA, the CDR3 is TGTGCCTGGAGTGTACTAAGTTTGGGAAACACCATATATTTT.

J is TRBJ1-2 and V is TRBV4-1; the D gene is possibly TRBD1 (5 bases). Germline CDR1 and CDR2: MGHRA and YSYEKL. The CDR3 runs 15 residues. The germline V and J ends were trimmed by 7 bases and 2 bases, with 17 bases remaining between them. The CDR3 region is CASTRGGAGNYGYTF. CDR3 bases: TGCGCCAGCACCCGGGGAGGAGCAGGGAACTATGGCTACACCTTC.

The chain combines TRBV7-2 with TRBJ2-7; 8 nucleotides agree with TRBD1. The junction had 4 bases not matched to a gene; V was cut back by 5 bases and J by 1 base. The CDR3 contains 14 residues. In germline, CDR1 is SGHTA, CDR2 FQGNSA. As DNA, the CDR3 is TGTGCCAGCAGCGCCCGGGACAGGTCCTACGAGCAGTACTTC. Protein: CASSARDRSYEQYF.

This rearrangement joins TRBV30 to TRBJ1-4; no reliable D call. Trimming left V 2 bases short and J 6 bases short, with 7 bases between. CDR1 and CDR2 (germline): GTSNPN, SVGIG (reference sequence). The CDR3 runs to 12 residues. CDR3 sequence (DNA): TGTGCCTGGAGTCCTCTCGATGAAAAACTGTTTTTT. This translates into CAWSPLDEKLFF.

The J gene is TRBJ2-7, the V gene TRBV7-9, with 12 bases that match TRBD1. CDR1 and CDR2 from the germline V gene are SEHNR and FQNEAQ (reference sequence). This CDR3 has 16 residues. The junction had 7 bases not matched to a gene; V was cut back by 0 bases and J by 7 bases. The chain's CDR3 is CASSLAGTGGPSEQYF. The DNA of the CDR3 is TGTGCCAGCAGCTTAGCTGGGACAGGGGGCCCCTCGGAGCAGTACTTC.

V is TRBV28 and J is TRBJ2-3, with TRBD1 as a possible D gene (5 bases). The V end lost 6 bases, the J end lost 3 bases, and 10 bases lay between the germline ends. The CDR3 has 13 residues. Germline V gene sequence: CDR1 MDHEN, CDR2 SYDVKM. CDR3 sequence reads: CASSWGNTDTQYF. In DNA, the CDR3 is TGTGCCAGCAGCTGGGGCAATACAGATACGCAGTATTTT.

V usage is TRBV29-1 and J usage is TRBJ2-5; 8 nucleotides agree with TRBD1. V trimming: 4 bases; J trimming: 11 bases; junction bases outside the gene matches: 9. Germline assignment: CDR1 SQVTM and CDR2 ANQGSEA. This CDR3 is 12 amino acids long. CDR3 amino acids: CSVGTGGGEQYF. The CDR3 DNA follows: TGCAGCGTTGGAACAGGGGGAGGTGAGCAGTACTTC.

J is TRBJ2-7 and V is TRBV18; 9 nucleotides match TRBD1. Germline assignment: CDR1 KGHSH and CDR2 LQKENI. The CDR3 runs to 17 residues. The V and J ends lost 0 bases and 0 bases, in that order; junction bases with no gene match: 6. The CDR3 loop reads CASSPPRGQGFSYEQYF. The CDR3 bases are TGTGCCAGCTCACCACCTAGAGGACAGGGGTTCTCCTACGAGCAGTACTTC.

The chain is built from TRBV7-6 and TRBJ1-3, with a weak D call TRBD1 (5 bases). The V end was cut by 4 bases, the J end by 2 bases, with 12 bases between. Germline V CDR1 and CDR2: SGHVS, FNYEAQ. This CDR3 contains 15 residues. Written as DNA, the CDR3 is TGTGCCAGCAGCTCTCATACAGGTCCTGGAAACACCATATATTTT. Protein product: CASSSHTGPGNTIYF.

The chain links TRBV25-1 to TRBJ2-5; TRBD1 matches 8 bases. CDR1 and CDR2 (germline): MGHDK, SYGVNS. J lost 5 bases, V lost 3 bases, and 14 bases had no gene match. The CDR3 totals 17 residues. This CDR3 reads CASSEGRGPLYGETQYF. In DNA, the CDR3 is TGTGCCAGCAGTGAGGGCAGGGGGCCTCTATACGGGGAGACCCAGTACTTC. Complete variable domain (other parts from reference TRBV25-1 and TRBJ2-5): EADIYQTPRYLVIGTGKKITLECSQTMGHDKMYWYQQDPGMELHLIHYSYGVNSTEKGDLSSESTVSRIRTEHFPLTLESARPSHTSQYLCASSEGRGPLYGETQYFGPGTRLLVL.

The chain is built from TRBV6-6 and TRBJ1-5, with TRBD1 matching 9 bases. This CDR3 comprises 13 residues. Germline trimming cut 6 bases from V and 5 bases from J; bases unmatched to any gene: 2. The germline CDR1 and CDR2 sequences are MNHNY and SVGAGI (reference sequence). CDR3 sequence: CASRRQGDQPQHF. CDR3 nucleotides: TGTGCCAGCAGACGACAGGGGGATCAGCCCCAGCATTTT.

The chain is built from TRBV2 and TRBJ2-1; D unclear. Trimming took 1 base from V and 13 from J, leaving 8 bases between them. The CDR3 is 11 residues long. Germline V gene lookup returns CDR1 SNHLY and CDR2 FYNNEI. The CDR3 region has the DNA TGTGCCAGCAGTGAAGTCCTCCTACAGTTCTTC. Amino acids: CASSEVLLQFF.

V usage is TRBV10-1 and J usage is TRBJ1-1; TRBD1 is a possible D gene (5 bases). The germline CDR1 and CDR2 sequences are WNHNN and SYGVQD (reference sequence). V gave up 3 bases and J gave up 4 bases, with 24 bases separating them. The CDR3 runs 18 residues. The CDR3 DNA follows: TGCGCCAGCAGTGATTGTTCTCTCAATCGGGGGTCGGGCACTGAAGCTTTCTTT. Translating it yields CASSDCSLNRGSGTEAFF.

J is TRBJ2-1 and V is TRBV7-9; D is undetermined. The V end was cut by 3 bases, the J end by 6 bases, with 6 bases between. The CDR3 runs to 12 residues. Germline V gene sequence: CDR1 SEHNR, CDR2 FQNEAQ (reference sequence). CDR3 in DNA: TGTGCCAGCAGCTTCGGTCTCAATGAGCAGTTCTTC. This sequence encodes CASSFGLNEQFF.

This rearrangement joins TRBV5-4 to TRBJ2-5; the D gene is possibly TRBD2 (6 bases). The ends were cut back, 2 bases at V and 2 bases at J, with 13 bases in the middle. Germline CDR1 reads SGHNT; CDR2 reads YYREEE (reference sequence). This CDR3 has 15 amino acids. CDR3 nucleotide sequence: TGTGCCAGCAGCTTTACGGGGGAATTTCAAGAGACCCAGTACTTC. Protein sequence: CASSFTGEFQETQYF.

The rearrangement joins TRBV28 to TRBJ2-7; D perhaps matches TRBD1 (6 bases). Trimming stripped 6 bases from V and 3 bases from J, with 9 bases between. Germline CDR1 reads MDHEN; CDR2 reads SYDVKM. This CDR3 is built from 12 residues. The CDR3 nucleotides read TGTGCCAGCAGGGGGGCGAGCTACGAGCAGTACTTC. Encoded protein: CASRGASYEQYF.

The chain carries TRBV19 and TRBJ1-2, with TRBD1 matching 11 bases. V shed 7 bases and J 7 bases; nucleotides not matched to a gene: 8. The CDR3 spans 14 residues. Per the germline V gene, CDR1 is LNHDA and CDR2 is SQIVND (reference sequence). The CDR3 sequence: CASTLDRGQGGYTF. The CDR3, as DNA: TGTGCCAGTACTCTGGACAGGGGGCAGGGTGGCTACACCTTC.

The chain couples TRBV6-6 to TRBJ2-7; maybe TRBD1 (6 bases). V lost 8 bases and J 2 bases, leaving 13 bases between the germline ends. CDR3 length equals 13 residues. CDR1 is MNHNY and CDR2 is SVGAGI in the germline V gene (reference sequence). The CDR3 nucleotides read TGTGCCAGCTCCGACAGGATAGCCTACGAGCAGTACTTC. Its protein is CASSDRIAYEQYF.

CDR3: CASSHRERNYGYTF. The CDR3 DNA reads TGTGCCAGCTCCCACAGGGAAAGAAACTATGGCTACACCTTC. The chain carries TRBV18 and TRBJ1-2; D might be TRBD1 (6 bases). CDR3 length equals 14 residues. Trimming cost V 6 bases and J 2 bases, with 13 bases left between them. In germline, CDR1 is KGHSH, CDR2 LQKENI.

The CDR3 bases are TGTGCCAGCAGCTCGTCTCTAGCGGCAGATACGCAGTATTTT. It codes for CASSSSLAADTQYF. The gene calls are TRBV7-9 and TRBJ2-3; 7 bases are a match to TRBD2. The CDR3 consists of 14 residues. Germline values: CDR1 SEHNR, CDR2 FQNEAQ (reference sequence). V lost 4 bases and J lost 4; bases outside the gene matches: 5. Supplemented by reference TRBV7-9 and TRBJ2-3, the full variable domain reads DTGVSQNPRHKITKRGQNVTFRCDPISEHNRLYWYRQTLGQGPEFLTYFQNEAQLEKSRLLSDRFSAERPKGSFSTLEIQRTEQGDSAMYLCASSSSLAADTQYFGPGTRLTVL.

The rearrangement joins TRBV4-1 to TRBJ2-7; 8 bases are shared with TRBD1. CDR3 size: 12 residues. J gave up 11 bases and V 0 bases, and 3 bases lay outside the gene matches. CDR1 is MGHRA, CDR2 YSYEKL, per germline. The CDR3 sequence: CASSQERGQEYF. Here the CDR3 DNA reads TGCGCCAGCAGCCAAGAAAGGGGACAGGAGTACTTC.

CDR3 nucleotides: TGTGCCAGCAGCTTGCGGACAGTCAGCAATCAGCCCCAGCATTTT. Residues: CASSLRTVSNQPQHF. The gene calls are TRBV5-6 and TRBJ1-5, with a weak D call TRBD1 (6 bases). Trimming shortened V by 1 base and J by 1 base, and 9 bases separated the two germline ends. The length of the CDR3 is 15 residues. Germline values: CDR1 SGHDT, CDR2 YYEEEE.

The chain employs TRBV30 and TRBJ2-3; 9 nucleotides line up with TRBD2. Germline V CDR1 and CDR2: GTSNPN, SVGIG (reference sequence). The CDR3 has 13 amino acids. V gave up 4 bases and J gave up 3 bases; unmatched junction bases: 2. CDR3 loop: CAWNSGGTDTQYF. CDR3 in DNA: TGTGCCTGGAATAGCGGGGGAACAGATACGCAGTATTTT.

The chain links TRBV27 to TRBJ1-1; D possibly corresponds to TRBD1 (5 bases). V dropped 1 base and J dropped 6 bases, with 9 bases sitting between them. CDR1 is MNHEY and CDR2 is SMNVEV in the germline V gene (reference sequence). The CDR3 is 13 residues long. The CDR3 DNA reads as TGTGCCAGCAGTTTATGGGGGGTGTCTGAAGCTTTCTTT. Its protein product is CASSLWGVSEAFF.

This chain links TRBV9 with TRBJ2-1, with 9 bases aligning to TRBD2. Germline CDR1 reads SGDLS; CDR2 reads YYNGEE. The CDR3 is made up of 15 amino acids. J gave up 1 base and V 3 bases, and 2 bases lay outside the gene matches. The CDR3 DNA follows: TGTGCCAGCAGCGCCGCGGGGGGGTCCTACAATGAGCAGTTCTTC. It is translated as CASSAAGGSYNEQFF.

V gene TRBV11-3 combines with J gene TRBJ1-5; TRBD1 aligns across 7 bases. V lost 2 bases, J lost 1 base, and 8 bases stayed unmatched. This CDR3 has 17 amino acids. The germline V gene has CDR1 SGHNT and CDR2 YENEEA. This chain's CDR3 is CASSLIFRQGSNQPQHF. DNA for the CDR3: TGTGCCAGCAGCTTAATATTCCGACAGGGAAGCAATCAGCCCCAGCATTTT. Using reference TRBV11-3 and TRBJ1-5 for the parts outside the CDR3, the full variable domain is EAGVVQSPRYKIIEKKQPVAFWCNPISGHNTLYWYLQNLGQGPELLIRYENEEAVDDSQLPKDRFSAERLKGVDSTLKIQPAELGDSAVYLCASSLIFRQGSNQPQHFGDGTRLSIL.

This chain joins TRBV4-2 and TRBJ2-6; 7 bases line up with TRBD2. Germline loops: CDR1 LGHNA, CDR2 YNFKEQ. The J segment lost 4 bases and the V segment lost 2 bases, leaving 20 bases of the junction unmatched. The CDR3 has 21 amino acids. The CDR3: CASSQRRSAGEHGPGANVLTF. The CDR3 DNA sequence: TGTGCCAGCAGCCAAAGGCGATCGGCGGGGGAACACGGGCCAGGGGCCAACGTCCTGACTTTC.

V gene TRBV7-3 combines with J gene TRBJ2-5; 7 bases match TRBD2. Germline CDR1 is SGHTA and CDR2 is FQGTGA. The CDR3 length is 14 residues. J was trimmed by 5 bases and V by 3 bases; bases with no gene match: 6. CDR3 coding DNA: TGTGCCAGCAGCTTTCGTCGGGGAGGGGAGACCCAGTACTTC. The encoded protein is CASSFRRGGETQYF.